This T cell receptor beta chain derives from a study of cytomegalovirus exposure and HLA in healthy donors. While unrecorded immune exposures were likely, the donors were nominally healthy when sampled. With 60 Vbeta and 13 Jbeta primers, the PCR was carried out. Only in-frame clones appear in the TCRdb table, and some are missing; sequencing was by immunoSEQ multiplex PCR. In the table there are under 150,000 clones, 65% to 80% of which are singletons. Looked up from germline, CDR1 is SGHAT and CDR2 is FQNNGV. This CDR3 region has 17 residues. V shed 1 base and J 9 bases; nucleotides not matched to a gene: 12.

This rearrangement joins TRBV11-2 to TRBJ2-7, with 13 bases fitting TRBD2. Sequenced: PBMCs. The sequence came from a woman aged 35 to 49 in good health and CMV-seronegative. The DNA of the CDR3 is TGTGCCAGCAGCTTAGGGACTAGCGGGAGAAGCAAGGTGCGGCAGTACTTC. Translation gives CASSLGTSGRSKVRQYF.